This T cell receptor (beta chain) was captured by sequencing in a study of regulatory T cells in long-lasting Graves disease. With iRepertoire HTBI primers and Arm-PCR of CDR3 regions, TCR beta libraries were built. MiXCR was run by TCRdb on the multiplex PCR reads, yielding one entry per CDR3 protein. The data contain approximately 540,000 distinct CDR3 sequences, about 12% of them singletons. Indicated time point: newly diagnosed GD, antithyroid drugs for less than 3 months. The TCR library was made from RNA extracted from PBMCs. This sample also belongs to another study, concerning T cells in Graves' hyperthyroidism and ophthalmopathy. Turning to that study: Most clonotypes that expanded in the thyroid above 0.001 also showed up in blood.

Source: peripheral blood mononuclear cells (PBMCs), taken at new diagnosis, from a patient treated with antithyroid drugs. This clonotype was sampled from a woman in her twenties or thirties with Graves disease.

In nucleotides, the CDR3 is TGTGCCAGCAGCTTAGAGGTGGGATACAATGAGCAGTTCTTC. Translation gives CASSLEVGYNEQFF. The gene calls are TRBV11-2 and TRBJ2-1; D is unclear. This CDR3 contains 14 residues. The V and J ends lost 0 bases and 4 bases respectively, with 7 bases between them. Germline V gives CDR1 SGHAT, CDR2 FQNNGV.